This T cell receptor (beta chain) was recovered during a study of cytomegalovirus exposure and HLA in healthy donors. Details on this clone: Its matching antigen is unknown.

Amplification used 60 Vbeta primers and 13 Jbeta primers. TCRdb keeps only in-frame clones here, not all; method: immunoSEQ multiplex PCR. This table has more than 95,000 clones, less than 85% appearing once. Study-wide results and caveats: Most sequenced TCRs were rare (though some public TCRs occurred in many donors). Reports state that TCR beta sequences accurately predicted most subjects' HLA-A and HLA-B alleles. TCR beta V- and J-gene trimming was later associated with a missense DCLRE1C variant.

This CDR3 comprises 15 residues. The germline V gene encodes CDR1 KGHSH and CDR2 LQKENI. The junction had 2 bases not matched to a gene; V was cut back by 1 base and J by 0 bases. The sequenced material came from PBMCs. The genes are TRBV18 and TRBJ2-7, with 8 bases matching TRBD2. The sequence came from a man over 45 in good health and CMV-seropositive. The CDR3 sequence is CASSPQAGDSYEQYF. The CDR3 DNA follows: TGTGCCAGCTCACCACAAGCGGGAGACTCCTACGAGCAGTACTTC.